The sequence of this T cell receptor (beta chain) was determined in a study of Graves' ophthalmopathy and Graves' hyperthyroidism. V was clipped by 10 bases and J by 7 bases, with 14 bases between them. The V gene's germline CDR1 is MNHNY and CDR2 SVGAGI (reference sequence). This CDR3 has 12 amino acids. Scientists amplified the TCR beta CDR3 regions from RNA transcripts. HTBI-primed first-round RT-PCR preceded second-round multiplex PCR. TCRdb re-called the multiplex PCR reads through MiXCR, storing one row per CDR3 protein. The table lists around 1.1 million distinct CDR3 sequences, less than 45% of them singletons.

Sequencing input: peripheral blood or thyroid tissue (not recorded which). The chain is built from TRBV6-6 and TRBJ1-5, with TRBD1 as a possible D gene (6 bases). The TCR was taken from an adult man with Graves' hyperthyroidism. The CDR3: CATRTAGQPQHF. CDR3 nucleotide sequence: TGTGCCACCCGGACAGCGGGGCAGCCCCAGCATTTT.